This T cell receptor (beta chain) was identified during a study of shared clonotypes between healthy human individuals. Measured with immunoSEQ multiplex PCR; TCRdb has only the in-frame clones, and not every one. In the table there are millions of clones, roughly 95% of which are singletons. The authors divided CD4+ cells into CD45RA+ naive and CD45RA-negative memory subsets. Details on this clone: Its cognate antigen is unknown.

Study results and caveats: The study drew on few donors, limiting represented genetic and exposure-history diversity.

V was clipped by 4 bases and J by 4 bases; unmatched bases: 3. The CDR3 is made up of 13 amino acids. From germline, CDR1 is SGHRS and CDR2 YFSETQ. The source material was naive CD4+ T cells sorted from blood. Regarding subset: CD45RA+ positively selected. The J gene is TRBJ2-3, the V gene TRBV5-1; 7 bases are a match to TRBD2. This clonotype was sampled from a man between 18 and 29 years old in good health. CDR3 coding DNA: TGCGCCAGCAGCGTCGCGGGAGCAGATACGCAGTATTTT. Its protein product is CASSVAGADTQYF.